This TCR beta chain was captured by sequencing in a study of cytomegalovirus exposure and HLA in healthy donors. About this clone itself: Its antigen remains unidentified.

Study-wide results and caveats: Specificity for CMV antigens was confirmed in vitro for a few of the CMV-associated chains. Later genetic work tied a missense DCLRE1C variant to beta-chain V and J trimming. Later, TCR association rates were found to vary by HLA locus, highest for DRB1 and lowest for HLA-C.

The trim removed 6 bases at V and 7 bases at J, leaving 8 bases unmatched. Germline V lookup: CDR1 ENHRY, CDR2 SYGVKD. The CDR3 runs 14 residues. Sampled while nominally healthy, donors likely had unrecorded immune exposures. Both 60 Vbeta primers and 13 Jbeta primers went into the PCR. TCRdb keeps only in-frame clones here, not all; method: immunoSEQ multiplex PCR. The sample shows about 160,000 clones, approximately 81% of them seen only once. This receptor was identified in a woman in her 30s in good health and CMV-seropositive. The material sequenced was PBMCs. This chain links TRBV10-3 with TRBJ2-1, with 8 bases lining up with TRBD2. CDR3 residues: CAISLGGLVNEQFF. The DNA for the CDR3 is TGTGCCATCAGCCTAGGGGGACTAGTTAATGAGCAGTTCTTC.